Sequencing of this T cell receptor beta chain was carried out in a study of CD8 T cells in ankylosing spondylitis. Whole-study results and caveats: Relatively scarce in peripheral blood, disease-linked clones were CD8+. One TCR beta motif, made up of eight highly homologous variants, appeared characteristic of ankylosing spondylitis blood.

This clonotype was detected many times. What it binds is not known. V lost 0 bases to trimming and J lost 6 bases; unmatched junction nucleotides: 12. CDR1 SGHTA and CDR2 FQGNSA come from the germline V gene. The CDR3 length is 17 residues. It was by quantitative 5'-RACE with molecular barcodes that TCR beta libraries were made. TCRdb re-called the 5' RACE reads with MiXCR, one entry per CDR3 protein. Here the sample spans about 220,000 distinct CDR3 sequences, 7.3% being singletons. The rearrangement links TRBV7-2 to TRBJ1-2; TRBD1 matches 8 bases. Sequences were obtained from blood, either unsorted or a sorted T cell fraction (not recorded which). This clonotype originated in a male donor with ankylosing spondylitis. The CDR3 protein is CASSLATYRGRKDGYTF. The CDR3 DNA is TGTGCCAGCAGCTTAGCAACTTACAGGGGGAGGAAAGATGGCTACACCTTC.